These 28 T cell receptor beta chains were all obtained from the same sample, sequenced in a study of blood T cells in healthy people across ages. The use of a sample-barcoded 5' primer and a J-beta primer mix characterized a second PCR of about 7 to 12 cycles. TCRdb used MiXCR to reprocess the 5' RACE reads, holding one entry per CDR3 protein. Of some 930,000 distinct CDR3 sequences listed, almost 30% are singletons. These data also formed part of another study, on T cells of mothers and their children.

The sample comprised blood. The receptors here all came from a woman in her thirties or forties in good health.

There are many counts of this clonotype. V gene TRBV12-3 or TRBV12-4 combines with J gene TRBJ2-7; TRBD1 aligns across 12 bases. J lost 5 bases, V lost 1 base, and 6 bases had no gene match. This CDR3 is 16 amino acids long. CDR3 coding DNA: TGTGCCAGCAGTTTAGGCACCGGGACAGGGGGCCACGAGCAGTACTTC. This codes for CASSLGTGTGGHEQYF.

The rearrangement links TRBV6-5 to TRBJ2-4; tentative D call: TRBD1 (6 bases). The CDR3 length is 14 residues. Germline loops: CDR1 MNHEY, CDR2 SVGAGI. The CDR3 reads CVCRGSVAKNIQYF. In DNA form, the CDR3 reads TGTGTCTGTAGGGGGAGCGTAGCCAAAAACATTCAGTACTTC.

This chain uses TRBV27 with TRBJ1-5; tentative D call: TRBD1 (5 bases). This CDR3 contains 14 residues. Trimming pared 3 bases from V and 3 bases from J, leaving 9 bases between. Germline CDR1 MNHEY, CDR2 SMNVEV (reference sequence). CDR3 nucleotide sequence: TGTGCCAGCAGTTTTTGGGGGAACAATCAGCCCCAGCATTTT. Amino acids: CASSFWGNNQPQHF.

The rearrangement uses TRBV30 and TRBJ1-1; no clear D. Between the trimmed V and J ends, which lost 1 base and 6 bases, there was a span of 12 bases. The germline CDR1 and CDR2 sequences are GTSNPN and SVGIG (reference sequence). This CDR3 is 13 amino acids long. Written as DNA, the CDR3 is TGTGCCTGGAGTGCCCTCCCCGGGGCTGAAGCTTTCTTT. This translates into CAWSALPGAEAFF.

This clonotype was recorded many times. Its ends do not fully match the called genes, so a read error is possible. The chain joins TRBV6-5 to TRBJ2-5; D perhaps matches TRBD2 (7 bases). The CDR3 is made up of 15 amino acids. Germline V gene data show CDR1 as MNHEY and CDR2 as SVGAGI. CDR3 region: CAGSYSTQGRREQYF. DNA of the CDR3: TGTGCCGGCAGTTACTCGACGCAGGGGCGGCGGGAGCAGTACTTC.

Notes on this clonotype: Possible read error: a much larger clone is one base away. The chain has TRBV27 and TRBJ1-2, with a possible D match to TRBD1 (6 bases). Trimming took 3 bases from V and 4 from J, leaving 12 bases between them. From germline, CDR1 is MNHEY and CDR2 SMNVEV (reference sequence). The CDR3 spans 14 residues. The CDR3 protein is CASSLRQGSYGYTF. For the CDR3, the DNA is TGTGCCAGCAGTTTGCGTCAGGGGTCCTATGGCTACACCTTC.

This clonotype was seen a handful of times. The rearrangement uses TRBV6-6 and TRBJ1-2, with 10 nucleotides matching TRBD1. This CDR3 has 14 residues. The V segment lost 7 bases and the J segment 5 bases; nucleotides outside the gene matches: 7. The germline V gene has CDR1 MNHNY and CDR2 SVGAGI (reference sequence). This CDR3 reads CASTGTGERYGYTF. CDR3 nucleotides: TGTGCCAGCACTGGGACAGGGGAGAGGTATGGCTACACCTTC.

There are many counts of this clonotype. The rearrangement uses TRBV15 and TRBJ2-5; D perhaps matches TRBD2 (7 bases). This CDR3 is 15 amino acids long. Trimming cost V 1 base and J 5 bases, with 14 bases left between them. Looked up from germline, CDR1 is LNHNV and CDR2 is YYDKDF (reference sequence). The CDR3 DNA sequence: TGTGCCACCAGCAGAGCCCCTGGGGGGGCTGAGACCCAGTACTTC. This translates into CATSRAPGGAETQYF.

This clonotype was recorded a few times. The gene calls are TRBV4-2 and TRBJ1-4, with unresolved D. This CDR3 comprises 17 residues. V shed 1 base and J shed 6 bases, with 18 bases lying between them. Germline V gene data show CDR1 as LGHNA and CDR2 as YNFKEQ. CDR3 sequence (DNA): TGTGCCAGCAGCCAAGGCAGTCCAGCAGCTCTTTATGAAAAACTGTTTTTT. Amino acid sequence: CASSQGSPAALYEKLFF.

The genes are TRBV7-6 and TRBJ2-1; TRBD2 matches 9 bases. The junction had 14 bases not matched to a gene; V was cut back by 1 base and J by 10 bases. Germline V gene lookup returns CDR1 SGHVS and CDR2 FNYEAQ. The CDR3 runs to 17 residues. CDR3 region: CASSLEAGGTLAYEQFF. The CDR3 DNA is TGTGCCAGCAGCTTAGAGGCGGGGGGGACCCTAGCCTACGAGCAGTTCTTC.

The chain recombines TRBV5-5 with TRBJ1-2; D unresolved. This CDR3 has 14 amino acids. Germline CDR1 and CDR2: SGHKS and YYEKEE (reference sequence). The ends were cut back, 6 bases at V and 2 bases at J, with 14 bases in the middle. Here the CDR3 reads CASTPRRANYGYTF. DNA for the CDR3: TGTGCCAGCACCCCTCGCAGAGCAAACTATGGCTACACCTTC.

V usage is TRBV7-3 and J usage is TRBJ1-1; D possibly corresponds to TRBD1 (6 bases). Germline CDR1 and CDR2: SGHTA and FQGTGA. The CDR3 loop spans 14 amino acids. Trimming removed 6 bases from V and 1 base from J, with 12 bases in between. CDR3 sequence (DNA): TGTGCCAGCAGTTCGTCGACAGGGAACACTGAAGCTTTCTTT. Translated, it gives CASSSSTGNTEAFF.

About this clonotype itself: A read error may account for a junction end that differs from germline. This chain uses TRBV2 with TRBJ2-5, with a possible D match to TRBD1 (6 bases). The J call may be incorrect, as the DNA end agrees better with TRBJ2-7. The CDR3 has 14 residues. Germline CDR1 and CDR2: SNHLY and FYNNEI. For the CDR3, the DNA is TGTGCCGGCAGAACCCAGGGGAGCTCCTACGAGCAGTACTTC. Amino acids: CAGRTQGSSYEQYF.

This clonotype was observed a few times. This chain connects TRBV6-4 to TRBJ2-3; D is undetermined. This CDR3 is 16 amino acids long. V was clipped by 0 bases and J by 0 bases, with 10 bases between them. Germline assignment: CDR1 MRHNA and CDR2 SNTAGT. This CDR3 is CASSDSAAPSTDTQYF. The CDR3 DNA sequence: TGTGCCAGCAGTGACTCGGCCGCTCCTAGCACAGATACGCAGTATTTT.

The chain uses TRBV10-3 and TRBJ2-1, with 8 positions matching TRBD2. The V segment lost 4 bases and the J segment 13 bases; nucleotides outside the gene matches: 15. Germline V gene sequence: CDR1 ENHRY, CDR2 SYGVKD. The CDR3 runs to 15 residues. CDR3 protein: CAISGRALAEETQFF. CDR3 DNA: TGTGCCATCAGTGGGAGGGCACTAGCGGAAGAGACCCAGTTCTTC.

This clonotype came up many times. The chain couples TRBV5-1 to TRBJ1-2; D unresolved. The CDR3 length is 12 residues. The V and J ends lost 0 bases and 5 bases respectively, with 5 bases between them. The germline CDR1 and CDR2 sequences are SGHRS and YFSETQ. In nucleotides, the CDR3 is TGCGCCAGCAGCTTGGATGTTTATGGCTACACCTTC. It is translated as CASSLDVYGYTF.

The table lists this clonotype with a few counts. This chain links TRBV4-3 with TRBJ1-4, with D tentatively TRBD1 (5 bases). V lost 3 bases and J 7 bases, leaving 9 bases between the germline ends. CDR1 LGHNA and CDR2 YSLEER come from the germline V gene. The CDR3 is 13 amino acids. The chain's CDR3 is CASSQGVSEKLFF. In DNA form, the CDR3 reads TGCGCCAGCAGCCAGGGGGTATCTGAAAAACTGTTTTTT.

The rearrangement uses TRBV20-1 and TRBJ1-2; possibly TRBD1 for D (6 bases). This CDR3 has 16 residues. Germline CDR1 and CDR2: DFQATT and SNEGSKA (reference sequence). Trimming took off 0 bases at V and 2 bases at J, with 16 bases between the two ends. DNA for the CDR3: TGCAGTGCTAGAGATCGGGGGGCAGGGCCCAACTATGGCTACACCTTC. It encodes CSARDRGAGPNYGYTF.

Note on this clonotype: With a much larger clone just one base away, this may be a read error. The chain is built from TRBV20-1 and TRBJ2-7, with D possibly being TRBD1 (6 bases). Germline lookup yields CDR1 DFQATT and CDR2 SNEGSKA (reference sequence). The CDR3 extends over 14 amino acids. The V and J ends lost 4 bases and 0 bases respectively, with 13 bases between them. Written as DNA, the CDR3 is TGCAGTGCTATAGGGGGTATTAGCTCCTACGAGCAGTACTTC. Translated, it gives CSAIGGISSYEQYF.

Comments on this clonotype: Given a much more abundant clone one base away, this may be a read error. V gene TRBV10-3 combines with J gene TRBJ2-4; D is uncertain. The J call could be wrong; TRBJ2-7 is a better fit for the DNA end. There are 13 residues in the CDR3. CDR1 and CDR2 (germline): ENHRY, SYGVKD. CDR3 bases: TGTGCCATCAGTGATGACAACCCCTACGAGCAGTACTTC. It specifies CAISDDNPYEQYF.

The rearrangement joins TRBV28 to TRBJ2-5, with a weak D call TRBD2 (5 bases). Germline V gene lookup returns CDR1 MDHEN and CDR2 SYDVKM. V was shortened by 2 bases and J by 4 bases, with 17 bases between the two germline ends. The CDR3 runs to 16 residues. CDR3 sequence reads: CASSLHQRPSGETQYF. CDR3 nucleotides: TGTGCCAGCAGTTTACACCAAAGGCCCAGCGGAGAGACCCAGTACTTC.

This clonotype occurred a few times. The chain joins TRBV7-6 to TRBJ1-3, with D maybe TRBD1 (6 bases). V lost 4 bases to trimming and J lost 0 bases, with 19 bases between them. The CDR3 is 18 residues long. Germline-derived CDR1 and CDR2 are SGHVS and FNYEAQ. CDR3 bases: TGTGCCAGCAGCTCGAGGGGAGTCAGGGGCCACTCTGGAAACACCATATATTTT. It yields the protein CASSSRGVRGHSGNTIYF.

This clonotype was detected many times. The chain joins TRBV20-1 to TRBJ2-7; 7 positions match TRBD1. This CDR3 is 18 amino acids long. CDR1 DFQATT and CDR2 SNEGSKA come from the germline V gene (reference sequence). After removal of 3 bases from V and 3 bases from J, the junction contained 20 bases not matched to a gene. CDR3 sequence: CSASGSGTDIGSGYEQYF. CDR3 nucleotide sequence: TGCAGTGCTAGTGGCTCCGGGACAGACATAGGGTCCGGCTACGAGCAGTACTTC.

This clonotype was observed a few times. The chain employs TRBV5-5 and TRBJ1-2; possibly TRBD1 for D (5 bases). The CDR3 consists of 14 residues. Trimming pared 4 bases from V and 1 base from J, leaving 11 bases between. Germline-derived CDR1 and CDR2 are SGHKS and YYEKEE (reference sequence). CDR3 residues: CASSNLTVNYGYTF. The CDR3 region has the DNA TGTGCCAGCAGCAATCTGACAGTTAACTATGGCTACACCTTC. Full variable domain (rest looked up from reference TRBV5-5 and TRBJ1-2): DAGVTQSPTHLIKTRGQQVTLRCSPISGHKSVSWYQQVLGQGPQFIFQYYEKEERGRGNFPDRFSARQFPNYSSELNVNALLLGDSALYLCASSNLTVNYGYTFGSGTRLTVV.

This clonotype was seen more than once but under ten times. This chain uses TRBV20-1 with TRBJ1-2, with D perhaps matching TRBD1 (6 bases). The CDR3 spans 13 residues. Germline CDR1 DFQATT, CDR2 SNEGSKA (reference sequence). The V gene lost 0 bases and the J gene lost 4 bases, with 9 bases spanning the gap. CDR3 sequence: CSARDTGSYGYTF. DNA of the CDR3: TGCAGTGCTAGAGACACAGGGAGCTATGGCTACACCTTC.

This clonotype was picked up many times. DNA for the CDR3: TGTGCCAGCAGTGAAGACACAGGGGGCACTGAAGCTTTCTTT. This sequence encodes CASSEDTGGTEAFF. V is TRBV6-1 and J is TRBJ1-1, with 8 bases fitting TRBD1. The CDR3 extends over 14 amino acids. Germline loops: CDR1 MNHNS, CDR2 SASEGT. V dropped 1 base and J dropped 4; count of bases not matched to a gene: 2.

The rearrangement links TRBV2 to TRBJ1-5; D is possibly TRBD1 (6 bases). The CDR3 totals 15 residues. Germline V CDR1 and CDR2: SNHLY, FYNNEI. V shed 5 bases and J shed 1 base, with 12 bases lying between them. CDR3 residues: CASSIQGSSNQPQHF. CDR3 nucleotide sequence: TGTGCCAGCAGTATTCAGGGGAGCAGCAATCAGCCCCAGCATTTT.

In its sample, this clonotype was seen many times. The J gene is TRBJ2-7, the V gene TRBV30; tentative D call: TRBD2 (6 bases). V shed 0 bases and J shed 1 base, with 7 bases lying between them. CDR1 is GTSNPN and CDR2 is SVGIG in the germline V gene (reference sequence). The length of the CDR3 is 13 residues. The CDR3 region has the DNA TGTGCCTGGAGTGTGGGGGGTTCCTACGAGCAGTACTTC. Its translation: CAWSVGGSYEQYF.